Listed below are T cell receptor beta chains from one sample, sequenced in a study of human T cells and chemical hapten exposure. TCRdb used MiXCR to reprocess the RACE reads, holding one entry per CDR3 protein. The sample lists about 140,000 distinct CDR3 sequences; 10% to 15% were seen once. The sequencing used whole blood, collected in connection with sensitization to the hapten diphenylcyclopropenone (DPC). The source of these receptors is a woman aged 45-59 years with alopecia areata. Some clones in this sample may be carry-over from other donors' samples. Both conserved end residues are part of each CDR3. The D gene is left open where the match is weak. Size tells how often a clone was seen (once, few, many) or the class of an expanded clone, and some rows leave it out.

J gene: TRBJ1-6; clone size: few; V gene: TRBV27; D gene: .; CDR3 protein: CASRTTTILEAPLHF; CDR3 DNA: TGTGCCAGCAGGACTACGACGATTCTAGAGGCACCCCTCCACTTT
J gene: TRBJ1-5; clone size: few; V gene: TRBV7-2; D gene: TRBD1; CDR3 protein: CASSLPGTGGEFNRNQPQHF; CDR3 DNA: TGTGCCAGCAGCCTCCCCGGGACAGGGGGCGAGTTCAATCGCAATCAGCCCCAGCATTTT
J gene: TRBJ1-3; clone size: .; V gene: TRBV28; D gene: .; CDR3 protein: CASSRDIQRISGNTIYF; CDR3 DNA: TGTGCCAGCAGTAGGGACATCCAGCGCATCTCTGGAAACACCATATATTTT
J gene: TRBJ2-7; clone size: few; V gene: TRBV11-2; D gene: .; CDR3 protein: CASSDPGGVPLDEQYF; CDR3 DNA: TGTGCCAGCAGCGATCCAGGAGGGGTTCCGCTGGATGAGCAGTACTTC
J gene: TRBJ2-1; clone size: many; V gene: TRBV4-1; D gene: .; CDR3 protein: CASSQDLWVRGLGSNEQFF; CDR3 DNA: TGCGCCAGCAGCCAAGATCTTTGGGTGCGGGGACTGGGGAGCAATGAGCAGTTCTTC
J gene: TRBJ1-2; clone size: many; V gene: TRBV4-1; D gene: .; CDR3 protein: CASSHIGLLNYGYTF; CDR3 DNA: TGCGCCAGCAGCCATATAGGACTGCTGAACTATGGCTACACCTTC
J gene: TRBJ1-2; clone size: many; V gene: TRBV4-3; D gene: .; CDR3 protein: CASSQDRGGFYGYTF; CDR3 DNA: TGCGCCAGCAGCCAAGATCGGGGCGGCTTCTATGGCTACACCTTC
J gene: TRBJ2-3; clone size: few; V gene: TRBV6-5; D gene: TRBD1; CDR3 protein: CASSYRTGAPNF; CDR3 DNA: TGTGCCAGCAGTTACAGGACAGGGGCGCCCAATTTT
J gene: TRBJ1-1; clone size: few; V gene: TRBV2; D gene: .; CDR3 protein: CASSDGSSSTEAFF; CDR3 DNA: TGTGCCAGCAGTGACGGCTCCTCGAGCACTGAAGCTTTCTTT
J gene: TRBJ2-2; clone size: .; V gene: TRBV11-2; D gene: .; CDR3 protein: CASSFSNTGELFF; CDR3 DNA: TGTGCCAGCAGCTTTTCGAACACCGGGGAGCTGTTTTTT
J gene: TRBJ2-1; clone size: .; V gene: TRBV6-5; D gene: .; CDR3 protein: CASSSSWRAGEQFF; CDR3 DNA: TGTGCCAGCAGTTCTAGCTGGAGGGCCGGTGAGCAGTTCTTC
J gene: TRBJ2-5; clone size: .; V gene: TRBV6-5; D gene: TRBD2; CDR3 protein: CASSYSPSLAGGVETQYF; CDR3 DNA: TGTGCCAGCAGTTACTCTCCCTCCTTAGCGGGAGGAGTGGAGACCCAGTACTTC
J gene: TRBJ1-6; clone size: .; V gene: TRBV7-9; D gene: .; CDR3 protein: CASSRGQNNSPLHF; CDR3 DNA: TGTGCCAGCAGCCGTGGACAGAATAATTCACCCCTCCACTTT
J gene: TRBJ1-6; clone size: .; V gene: TRBV5-1; D gene: TRBD1; CDR3 protein: CASSPQGVNNSPLHF; CDR3 DNA: TGCGCCAGCAGCCCGCAGGGGGTCAATAATTCACCCCTCCACTTT
J gene: TRBJ2-7; clone size: many; V gene: TRBV18; D gene: .; CDR3 protein: CASSPSGQGGEQYF; CDR3 DNA: TGTGCCAGCTCACCATCGGGCCAGGGTGGCGAGCAGTACTTC
J gene: TRBJ2-2; clone size: few; V gene: TRBV6-5; D gene: .; CDR3 protein: CASSYSRGRGELFF; CDR3 DNA: TGTGCCAGCAGTTACTCACGGGGCCGAGGGGAGCTGTTTTTT
J gene: TRBJ2-7; clone size: few; V gene: TRBV9; D gene: .; CDR3 protein: CASSVEGGQQYF; CDR3 DNA: TGTGCCAGCAGCGTAGAGGGTGGCCAGCAGTACTTC
J gene: TRBJ2-7; clone size: few; V gene: TRBV3-1; D gene: .; CDR3 protein: CASSQDSALTYEQYF; CDR3 DNA: TGTGCCAGCAGCCAAGATTCGGCGTTAACCTACGAGCAGTACTTC